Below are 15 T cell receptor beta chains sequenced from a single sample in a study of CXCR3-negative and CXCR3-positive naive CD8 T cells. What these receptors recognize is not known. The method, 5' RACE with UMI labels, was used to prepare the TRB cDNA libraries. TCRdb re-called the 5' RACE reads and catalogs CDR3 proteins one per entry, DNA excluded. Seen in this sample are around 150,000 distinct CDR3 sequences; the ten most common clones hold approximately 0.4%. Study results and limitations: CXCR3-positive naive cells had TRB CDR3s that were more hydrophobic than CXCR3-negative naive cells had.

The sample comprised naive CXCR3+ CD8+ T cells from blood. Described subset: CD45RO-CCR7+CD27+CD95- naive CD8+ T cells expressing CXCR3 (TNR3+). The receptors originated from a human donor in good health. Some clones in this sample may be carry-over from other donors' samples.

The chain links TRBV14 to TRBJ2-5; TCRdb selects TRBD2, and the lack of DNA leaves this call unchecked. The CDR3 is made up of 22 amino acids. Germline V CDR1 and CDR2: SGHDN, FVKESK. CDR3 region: CASSHAAFGQGVTSGSWETQYF.

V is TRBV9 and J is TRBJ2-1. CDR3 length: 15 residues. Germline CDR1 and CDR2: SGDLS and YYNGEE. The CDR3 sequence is CASSVEQGAYNEQFF.

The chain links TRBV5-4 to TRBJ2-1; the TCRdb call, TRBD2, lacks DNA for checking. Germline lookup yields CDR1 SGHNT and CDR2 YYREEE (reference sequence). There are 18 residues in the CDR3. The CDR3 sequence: CASSPLSVAGYPYNEQFF.

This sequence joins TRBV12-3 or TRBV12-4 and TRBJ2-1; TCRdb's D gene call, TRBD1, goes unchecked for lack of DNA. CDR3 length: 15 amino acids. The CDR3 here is CASSSGTGLYNEQFF.

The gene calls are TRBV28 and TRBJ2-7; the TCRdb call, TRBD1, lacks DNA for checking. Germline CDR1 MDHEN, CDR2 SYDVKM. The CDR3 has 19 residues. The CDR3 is CASSTAPGQEISLSYEQYF.

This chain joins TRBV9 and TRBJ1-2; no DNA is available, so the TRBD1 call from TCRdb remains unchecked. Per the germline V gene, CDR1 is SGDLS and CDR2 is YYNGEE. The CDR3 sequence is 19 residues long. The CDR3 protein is CASSDTTVHPPLEFYGYTF.

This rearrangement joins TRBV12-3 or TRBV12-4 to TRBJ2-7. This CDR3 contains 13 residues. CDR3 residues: CASSFRQNYEQCF.

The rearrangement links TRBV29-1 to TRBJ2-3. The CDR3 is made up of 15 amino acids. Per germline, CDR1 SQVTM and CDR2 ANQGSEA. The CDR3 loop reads CSVEGTERYTDTQYF.

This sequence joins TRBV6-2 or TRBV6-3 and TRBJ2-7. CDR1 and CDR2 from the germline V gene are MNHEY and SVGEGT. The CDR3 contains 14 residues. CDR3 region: CANSFYRTDYEQYF.

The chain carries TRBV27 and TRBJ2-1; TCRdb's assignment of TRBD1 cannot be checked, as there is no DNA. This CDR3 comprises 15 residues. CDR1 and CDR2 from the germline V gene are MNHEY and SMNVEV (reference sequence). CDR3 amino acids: CASSLSDYPGNEQFF.

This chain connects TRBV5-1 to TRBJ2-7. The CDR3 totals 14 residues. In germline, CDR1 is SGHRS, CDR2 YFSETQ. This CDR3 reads CASSLGQVPYEQYF.

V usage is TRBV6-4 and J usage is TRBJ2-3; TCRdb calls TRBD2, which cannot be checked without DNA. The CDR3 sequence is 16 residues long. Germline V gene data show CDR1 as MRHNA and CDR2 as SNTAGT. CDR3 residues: CASSDSSGSGTDTQYF.

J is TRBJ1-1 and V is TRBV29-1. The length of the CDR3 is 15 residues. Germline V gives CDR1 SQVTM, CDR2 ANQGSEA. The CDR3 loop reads CSVSPLEVMNTEAFF.

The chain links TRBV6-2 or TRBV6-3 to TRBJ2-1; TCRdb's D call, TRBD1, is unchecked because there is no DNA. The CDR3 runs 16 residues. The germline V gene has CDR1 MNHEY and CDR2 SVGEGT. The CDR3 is CASSFSDRGLGNEQFF.

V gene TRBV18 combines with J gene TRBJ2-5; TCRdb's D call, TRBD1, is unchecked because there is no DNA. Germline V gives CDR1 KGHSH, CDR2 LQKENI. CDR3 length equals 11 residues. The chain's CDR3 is CASHRGETQYF.